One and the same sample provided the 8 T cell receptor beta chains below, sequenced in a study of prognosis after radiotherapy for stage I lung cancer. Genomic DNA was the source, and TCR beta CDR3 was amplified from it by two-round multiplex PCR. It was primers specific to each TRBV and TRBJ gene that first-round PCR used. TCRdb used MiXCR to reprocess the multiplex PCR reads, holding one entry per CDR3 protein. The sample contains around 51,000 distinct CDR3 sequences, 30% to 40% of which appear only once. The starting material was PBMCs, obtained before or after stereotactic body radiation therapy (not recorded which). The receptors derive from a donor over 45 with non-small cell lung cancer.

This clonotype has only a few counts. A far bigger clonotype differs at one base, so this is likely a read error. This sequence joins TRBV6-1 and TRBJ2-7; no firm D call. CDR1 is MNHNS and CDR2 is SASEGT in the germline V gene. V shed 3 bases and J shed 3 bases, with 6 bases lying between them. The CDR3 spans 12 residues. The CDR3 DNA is TGTGCCAGCAGTGACTTCTACTACGAGCAGTACTTC. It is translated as CASSDFYYEQYF.

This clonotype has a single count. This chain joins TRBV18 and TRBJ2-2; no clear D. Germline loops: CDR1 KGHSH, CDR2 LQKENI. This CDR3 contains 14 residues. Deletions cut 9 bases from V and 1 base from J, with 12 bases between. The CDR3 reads CARRESLNTGELFF. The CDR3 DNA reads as TGTGCCAGAAGGGAAAGCCTGAACACCGGGGAGCTGTTTTTT.

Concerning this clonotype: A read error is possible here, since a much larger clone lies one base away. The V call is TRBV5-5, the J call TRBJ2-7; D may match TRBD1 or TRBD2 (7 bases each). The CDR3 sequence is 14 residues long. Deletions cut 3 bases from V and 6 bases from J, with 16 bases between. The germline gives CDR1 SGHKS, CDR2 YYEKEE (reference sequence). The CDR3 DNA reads TGTGCCAGCAGCTCCCCGCCAGGGGGGGGCGAGCAGTACTTC. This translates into CASSSPPGGGEQYF.

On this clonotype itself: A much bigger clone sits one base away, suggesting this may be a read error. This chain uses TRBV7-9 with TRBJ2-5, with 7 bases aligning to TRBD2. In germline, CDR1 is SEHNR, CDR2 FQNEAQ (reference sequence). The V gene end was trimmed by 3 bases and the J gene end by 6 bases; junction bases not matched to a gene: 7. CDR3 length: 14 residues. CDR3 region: CASSLFGRSKTQYF. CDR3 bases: TGTGCCAGCAGCTTGTTCGGGAGGTCCAAGACCCAGTACTTC.

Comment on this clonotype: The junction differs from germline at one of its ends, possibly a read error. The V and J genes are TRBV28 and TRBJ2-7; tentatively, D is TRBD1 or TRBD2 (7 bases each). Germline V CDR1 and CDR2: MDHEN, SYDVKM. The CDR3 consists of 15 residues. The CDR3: CASSDAGGGSYEKYF. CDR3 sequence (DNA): TGTGCCAGCAGCGATGCAGGGGGAGGGTCCTACGAGAAGTACTTC. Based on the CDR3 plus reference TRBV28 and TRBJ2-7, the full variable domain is DVKVTQSSRYLVKRTGEKVFLECVQDMDHENMFWYRQDPGLGLRLIYFSYDVKMKEKGDIPEGYSVSREKKERFSLILESASTNQTSMYLCASSDAGGGSYEKYFGPGTRLTVT.

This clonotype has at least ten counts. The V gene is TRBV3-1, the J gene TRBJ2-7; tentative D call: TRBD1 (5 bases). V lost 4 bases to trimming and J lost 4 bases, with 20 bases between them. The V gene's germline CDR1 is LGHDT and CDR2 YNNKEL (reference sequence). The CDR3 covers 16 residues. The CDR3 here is CASSPTFGAGHYEQYF. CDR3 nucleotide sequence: TGTGCCAGCAGCCCGACCTTTGGGGCAGGTCATTACGAGCAGTACTTC.

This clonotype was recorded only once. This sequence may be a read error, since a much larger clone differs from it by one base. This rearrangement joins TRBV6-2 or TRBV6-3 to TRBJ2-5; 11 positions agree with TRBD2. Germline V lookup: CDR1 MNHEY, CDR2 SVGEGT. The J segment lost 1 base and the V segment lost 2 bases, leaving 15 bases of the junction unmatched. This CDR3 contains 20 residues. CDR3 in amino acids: CASSYPPRLAGGKAQETQYF. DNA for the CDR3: TGTGCCAGCAGTTACCCCCCTCGGCTAGCGGGAGGCAAGGCCCAAGAGACCCAGTACTTC.

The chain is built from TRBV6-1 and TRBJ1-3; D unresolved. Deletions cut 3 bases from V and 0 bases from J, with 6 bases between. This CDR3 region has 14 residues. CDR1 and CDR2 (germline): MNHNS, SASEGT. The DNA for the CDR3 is TGTGCCAGCAGTGAGGTGGGCTCTGGAAACACCATATATTTT. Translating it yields CASSEVGSGNTIYF.